The entry that follows covers one T cell receptor beta chain sequence. Per the authors' pipeline: Amplified reference gene primers provided the basis for estimating nucleated cell counts. The protocol was immunoSEQ multiplex PCR, while the TCRdb copy is restricted to in-frame clones and leaves out a portion. V, J and clone size were drawn from that table, and D and trimming were deduced from the DNA. The table includes about 160,000 clones, about four fifths detected once. This record comes from a study of blood T cell repertoires in COVID-19. Study background: COVID-19 samples, acute and convalescent, were from the United States, Italy and Spain. PBMCs, B-cell-depleted T cells, or T cells provided the cDNA or gDNA that made up the material.

The V gene lost 0 bases and the J gene lost 2 bases, with 3 bases spanning the gap. The CDR3 has 13 amino acids. The clonotype was recovered from a man aged 65-85 years who had recovered from COVID-19. The J gene is TRBJ2-3, the V gene TRBV12-3 or TRBV12-4; D unresolved. Sequencing was carried out using peripheral blood. The CDR3 DNA reads as TGTGCCAGCAGTTTAGCGTACACAGATACGCAGTATTTT. Its protein is CASSLAYTDTQYF.